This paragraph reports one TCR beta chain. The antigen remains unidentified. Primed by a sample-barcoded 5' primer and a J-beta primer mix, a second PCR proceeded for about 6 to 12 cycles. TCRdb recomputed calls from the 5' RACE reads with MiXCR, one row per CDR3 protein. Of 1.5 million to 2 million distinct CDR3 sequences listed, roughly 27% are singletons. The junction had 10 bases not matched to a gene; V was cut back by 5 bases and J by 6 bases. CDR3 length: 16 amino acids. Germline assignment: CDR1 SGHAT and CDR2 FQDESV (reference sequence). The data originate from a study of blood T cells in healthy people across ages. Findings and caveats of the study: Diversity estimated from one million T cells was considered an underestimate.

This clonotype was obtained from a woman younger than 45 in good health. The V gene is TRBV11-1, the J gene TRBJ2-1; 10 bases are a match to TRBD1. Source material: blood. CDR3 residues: CASSPLGTGVRNEQFF. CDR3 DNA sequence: TGTGCCAGCAGCCCCTTAGGGACAGGGGTTCGCAATGAGCAGTTCTTC.